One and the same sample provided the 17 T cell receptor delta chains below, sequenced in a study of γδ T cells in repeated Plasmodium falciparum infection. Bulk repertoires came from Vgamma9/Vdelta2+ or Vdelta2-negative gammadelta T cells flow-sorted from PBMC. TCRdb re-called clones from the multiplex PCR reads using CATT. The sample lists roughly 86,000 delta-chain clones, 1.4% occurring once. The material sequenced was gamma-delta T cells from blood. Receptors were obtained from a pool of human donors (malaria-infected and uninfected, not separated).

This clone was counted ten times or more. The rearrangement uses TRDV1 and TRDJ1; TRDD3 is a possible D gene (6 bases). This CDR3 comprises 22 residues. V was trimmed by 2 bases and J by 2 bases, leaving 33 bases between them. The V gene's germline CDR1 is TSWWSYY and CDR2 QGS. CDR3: CALGEGEDWLGRFEAQTDKLIF. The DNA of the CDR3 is TGTGCTCTTGGGGAAGGTGAGGACTGGCTGGGGCGATTTGAGGCCCAGACCGATAAACTCATCTTT.

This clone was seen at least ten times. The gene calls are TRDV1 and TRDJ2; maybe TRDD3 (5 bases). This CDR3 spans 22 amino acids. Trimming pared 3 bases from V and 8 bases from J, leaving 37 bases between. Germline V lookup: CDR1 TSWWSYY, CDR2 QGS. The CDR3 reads CALGEYLQVFDSGNGERAQLFF. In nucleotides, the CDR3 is TGTGCTCTTGGGGAGTACCTCCAGGTCTTTGACTCGGGGAACGGTGAAAGGGCACAACTCTTCTTT.

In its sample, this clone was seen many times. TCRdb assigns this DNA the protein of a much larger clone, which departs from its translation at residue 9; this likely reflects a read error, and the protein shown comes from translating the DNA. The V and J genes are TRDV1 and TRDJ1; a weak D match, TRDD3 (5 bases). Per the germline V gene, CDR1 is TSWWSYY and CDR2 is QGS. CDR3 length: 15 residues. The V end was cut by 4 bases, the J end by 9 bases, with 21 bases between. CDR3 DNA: TGTGCTCTTGGGGTCTTGGGGTACCCGTGGGCACAACTCATCTTT. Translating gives CALGVLGYPWAQLIF.

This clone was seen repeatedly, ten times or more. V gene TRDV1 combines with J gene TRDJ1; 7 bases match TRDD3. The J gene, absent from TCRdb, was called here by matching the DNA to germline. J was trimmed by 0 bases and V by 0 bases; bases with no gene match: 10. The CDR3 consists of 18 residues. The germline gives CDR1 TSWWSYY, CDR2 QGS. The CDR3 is CALGELADWGQYTDKLIF. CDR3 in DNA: TGTGCTCTTGGGGAACTAGCGGACTGGGGCCAGTACACCGATAAACTCATCTTT.

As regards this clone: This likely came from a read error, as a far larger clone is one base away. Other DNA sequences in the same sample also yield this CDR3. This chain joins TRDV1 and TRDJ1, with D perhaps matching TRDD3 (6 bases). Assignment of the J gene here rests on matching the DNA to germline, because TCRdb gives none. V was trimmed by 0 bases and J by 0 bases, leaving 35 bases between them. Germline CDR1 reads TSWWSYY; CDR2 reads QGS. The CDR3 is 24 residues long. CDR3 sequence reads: CALGELVLISGSGGYEGYTDKLIF. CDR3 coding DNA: TGTGCTCTTGGGGAACTCGTATTAATTTCAGGGAGTGGGGGGTACGAAGGGTACACCGATAAACTCATCTTT.

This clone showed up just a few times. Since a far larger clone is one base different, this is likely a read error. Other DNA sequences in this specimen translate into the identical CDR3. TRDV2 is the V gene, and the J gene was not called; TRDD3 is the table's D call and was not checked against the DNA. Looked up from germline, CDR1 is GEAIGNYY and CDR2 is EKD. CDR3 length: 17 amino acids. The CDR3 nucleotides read TGTGCCTGTGACTCTCTACTTGGGGACTCCCACACCGATAAACTCATCTTC. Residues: CACDSLLGDSHTDKLIF.

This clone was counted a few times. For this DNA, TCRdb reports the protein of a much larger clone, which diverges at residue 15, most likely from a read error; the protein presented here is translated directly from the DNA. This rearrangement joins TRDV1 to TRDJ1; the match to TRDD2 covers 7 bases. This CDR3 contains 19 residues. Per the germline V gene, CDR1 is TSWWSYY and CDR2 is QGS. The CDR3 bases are TGTGCTCTTGGGGAACTTTCCCATTCCTACCGTCTTTATACCGAAAAACTCATCTTT. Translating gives CALGELSHSYRLYTEKLIF.

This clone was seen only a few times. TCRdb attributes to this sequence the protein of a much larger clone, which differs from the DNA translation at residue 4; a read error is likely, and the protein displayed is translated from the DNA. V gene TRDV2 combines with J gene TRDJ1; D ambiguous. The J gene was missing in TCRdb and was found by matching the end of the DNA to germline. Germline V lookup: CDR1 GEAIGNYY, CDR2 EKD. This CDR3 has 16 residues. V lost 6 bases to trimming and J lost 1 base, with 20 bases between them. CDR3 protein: CACRTVTISGTDKLIF. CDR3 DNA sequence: TGTGCCTGTCGTACGGTTACCATCTCTGGCACCGATAAACTCATCTTT.

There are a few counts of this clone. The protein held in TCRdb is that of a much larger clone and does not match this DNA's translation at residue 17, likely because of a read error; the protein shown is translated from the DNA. DNA of the CDR3: TGTGCTCTTGGGGGGGCCTTCCTAAGCCGTACTGGGGGAAAGTACACCGAGAAACTCATCTTC. Protein product: CALGGAFLSRTGGKYTEKLIF. This chain uses TRDV1 with TRDJ1, with D maybe TRDD3 (9 bases). The germline V gene encodes CDR1 TSWWSYY and CDR2 QGS. This CDR3 is built from 21 residues.

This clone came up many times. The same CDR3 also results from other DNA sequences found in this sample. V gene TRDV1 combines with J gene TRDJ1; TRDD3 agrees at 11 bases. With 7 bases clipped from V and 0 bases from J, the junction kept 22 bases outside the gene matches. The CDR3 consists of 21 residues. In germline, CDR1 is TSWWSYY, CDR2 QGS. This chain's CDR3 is CALVIGSRRTGGYSYTDKLIF. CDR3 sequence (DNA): TGTGCTCTTGTAATCGGATCTAGACGTACTGGGGGATATTCTTACACCGATAAACTCATCTTT.

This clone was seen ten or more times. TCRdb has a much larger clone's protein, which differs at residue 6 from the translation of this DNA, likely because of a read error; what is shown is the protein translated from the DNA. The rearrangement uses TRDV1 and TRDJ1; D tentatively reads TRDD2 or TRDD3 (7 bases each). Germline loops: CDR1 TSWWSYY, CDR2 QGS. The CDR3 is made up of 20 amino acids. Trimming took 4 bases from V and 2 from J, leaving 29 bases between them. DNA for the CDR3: TGTGCTCTTGGGGGGTTCTTTTTCCTACTCATGGGGATAGTAACCGATAAACTCATCTTT. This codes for CALGGFFFLLMGIVTDKLIF.

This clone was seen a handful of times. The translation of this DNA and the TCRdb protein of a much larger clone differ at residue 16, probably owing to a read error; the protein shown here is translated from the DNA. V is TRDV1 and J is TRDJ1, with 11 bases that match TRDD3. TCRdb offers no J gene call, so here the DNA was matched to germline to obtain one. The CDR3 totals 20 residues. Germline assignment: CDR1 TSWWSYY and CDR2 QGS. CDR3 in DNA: TGTGCTCTTGGGGAGCCCCCTCTGGGGGATACATCGCTGAGCACCGGTAAACTCATCTTT. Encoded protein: CALGEPPLGDTSLSTGKLIF.

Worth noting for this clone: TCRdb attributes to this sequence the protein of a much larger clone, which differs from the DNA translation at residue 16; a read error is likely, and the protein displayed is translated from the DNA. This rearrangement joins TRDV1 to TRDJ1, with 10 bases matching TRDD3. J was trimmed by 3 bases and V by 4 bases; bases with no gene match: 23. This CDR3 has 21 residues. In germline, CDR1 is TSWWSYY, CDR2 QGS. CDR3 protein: CALGAHFLRTPLGDKADKLIF. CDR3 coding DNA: TGTGCTCTTGGGGCCCACTTCCTACGAACCCCTCTGGGGGATAAAGCCGATAAACTCATCTTT.

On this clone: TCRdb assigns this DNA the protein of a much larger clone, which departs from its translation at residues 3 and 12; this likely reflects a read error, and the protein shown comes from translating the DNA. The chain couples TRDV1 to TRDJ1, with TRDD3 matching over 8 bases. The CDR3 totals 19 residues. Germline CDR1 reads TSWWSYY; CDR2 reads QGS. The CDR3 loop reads CARGEIVYGGSTYTDKLIF. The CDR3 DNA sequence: TGTGCTCGTGGGGAAATTGTGTATGGGGGATCGACGTACACCGATAAACTCATCTTT.

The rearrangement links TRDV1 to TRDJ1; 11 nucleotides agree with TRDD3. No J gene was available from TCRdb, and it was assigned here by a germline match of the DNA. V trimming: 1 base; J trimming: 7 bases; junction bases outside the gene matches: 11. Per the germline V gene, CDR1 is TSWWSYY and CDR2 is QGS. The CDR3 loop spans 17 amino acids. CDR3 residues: CALGERSSGGYTPKLIF. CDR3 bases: TGTGCTCTTGGGGAACGCTCCTCTGGGGGATACACGCCTAAACTCATCTTT.

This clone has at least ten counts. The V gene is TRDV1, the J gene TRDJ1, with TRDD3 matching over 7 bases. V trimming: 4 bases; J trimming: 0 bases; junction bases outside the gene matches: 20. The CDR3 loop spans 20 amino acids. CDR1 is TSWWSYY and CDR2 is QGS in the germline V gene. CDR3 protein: CALGGLKGLLFGGYTDKLIF. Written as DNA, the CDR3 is TGTGCTCTTGGGGGCTTGAAGGGACTTCTTTTCGGGGGATACACCGATAAACTCATCTTT.

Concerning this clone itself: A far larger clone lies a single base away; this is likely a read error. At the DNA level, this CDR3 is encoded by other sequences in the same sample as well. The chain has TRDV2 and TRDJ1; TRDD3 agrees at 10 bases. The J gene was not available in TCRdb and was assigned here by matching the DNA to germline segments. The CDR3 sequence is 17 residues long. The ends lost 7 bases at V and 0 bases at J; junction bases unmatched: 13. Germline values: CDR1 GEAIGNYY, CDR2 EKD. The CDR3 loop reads CACASLTGGSYTDKLIF. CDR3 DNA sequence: TGTGCCTGCGCTTCCCTTACTGGGGGATCTTACACCGATAAACTCATCTTT.